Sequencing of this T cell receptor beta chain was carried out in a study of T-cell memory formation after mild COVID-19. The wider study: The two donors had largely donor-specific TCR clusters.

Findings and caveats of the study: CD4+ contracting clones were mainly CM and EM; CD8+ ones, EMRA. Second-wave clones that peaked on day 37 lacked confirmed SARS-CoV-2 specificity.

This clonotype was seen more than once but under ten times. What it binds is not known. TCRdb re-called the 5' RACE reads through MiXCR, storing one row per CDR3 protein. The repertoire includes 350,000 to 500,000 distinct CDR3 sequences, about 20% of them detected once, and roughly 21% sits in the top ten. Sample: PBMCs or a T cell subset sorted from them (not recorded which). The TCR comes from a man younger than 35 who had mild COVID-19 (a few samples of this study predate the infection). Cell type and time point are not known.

CDR3 DNA sequence: TGTGCCAGCACCGCGGACAGTAGCACCGGGGAGCTGTTTTTT. Encoded protein: CASTADSSTGELFF. The chain has TRBV7-3 and TRBJ2-2; a possible D gene is TRBD1 (6 bases). Trimming removed 7 bases at V and 4 bases at J, with 13 bases between. Germline V CDR1 and CDR2: SGHTA, FQGTGA. CDR3 size: 14 residues.